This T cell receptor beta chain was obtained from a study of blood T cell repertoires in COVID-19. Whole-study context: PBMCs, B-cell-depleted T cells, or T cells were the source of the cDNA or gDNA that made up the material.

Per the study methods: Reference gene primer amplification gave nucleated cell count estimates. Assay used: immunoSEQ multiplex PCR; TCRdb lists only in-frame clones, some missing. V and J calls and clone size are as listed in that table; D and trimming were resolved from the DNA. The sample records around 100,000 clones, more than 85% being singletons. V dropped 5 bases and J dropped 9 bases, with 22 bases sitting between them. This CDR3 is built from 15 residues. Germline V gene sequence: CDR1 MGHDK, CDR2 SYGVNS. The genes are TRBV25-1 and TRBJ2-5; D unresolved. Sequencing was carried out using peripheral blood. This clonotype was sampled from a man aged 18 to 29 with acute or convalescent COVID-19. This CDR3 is CASSSPLPGFSAQYF. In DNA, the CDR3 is TGTGCCAGCAGTTCCCCTCTCCCCGGGTTTTCGGCCCAGTACTTC.